This TCR beta chain derives from a study of blood T cell repertoires in COVID-19. Overall study: The United States, Italy and Spain supplied acute and convalescent COVID-19 samples. PBMCs, B-cell-depleted T cells, or T cells were the source of the cDNA or gDNA that made up the material.

Measured with immunoSEQ multiplex PCR; TCRdb has only the in-frame clones, and not every one. The sample lists 30,000 to 45,000 clones, roughly 80% occurring once. The specimen sequenced was peripheral blood. This clonotype was sampled from a man in his fifties or sixties with active COVID-19.

The CDR3 spells CASSSTVTPLYEQYF. The CDR3 DNA follows: TGTGCCAGCAGCTCGACAGTGACCCCACTCTACGAGCAGTACTTC. The gene calls are TRBV5-6 and TRBJ2-7, with a possible D match to TRBD1 (5 bases). The germline V gene encodes CDR1 SGHDT and CDR2 YYEEEE. CDR3 length: 15 residues. The ends were cut back, 3 bases at V and 3 bases at J, with 16 bases in the middle. The variable domain in full, with the rest retrieved from reference TRBV5-6 and TRBJ2-7, is DAGVTQSPTHLIKTRGQQVTLRCSPKSGHDTVSWYQQALGQGPQFIFQYYEEEERQRGNFPDRFSGHQFPNYSSELNVNALLLGDSALYLCASSSTVTPLYEQYFGPGTRLTVT.